This T cell receptor beta chain was observed in a study of blood T cells in healthy people across ages (dated by TCRdb to the mid-2010s). Looking at the study overall: In model experiments, template switching captured roughly one uniquely barcoded TCR beta cDNA molecule for every two T cells. Donors of different ages were randomly distributed across sequencing lanes to avoid experimental bias. Age-related changes in TCR beta repertoire diversity were measured in the study by deep sequencing normalized with unique cDNA molecular identifiers. Donors were grouped into four age groups: young (average roughly 17 years), middle-aged (39), aged (62) and long-lived (approximately 78). The study analyzed two additional independent replicas of 1 million unique cDNA reads from the same blood draw for two donors, one aged 18 to 30 and one aged 80 or older. The investigation overall reported the following: There was a strong correlation between observed TCR beta diversity and the percentage of naive T cells measured by flow cytometry. Compared with the aged group, the long-lived group had more naive CD4+ T cells, fewer expanded clones and increased TCR diversity, suggesting age selection. Estimates of total diversity from one million sequenced T cells were regarded as lower bounds and underestimates. The CMV infection status of donors was not known, potentially confounding age-related changes in expanded clonotypes. Conclusive comparison of naive and antigen-experienced compartments was prevented by the profiling of bulk unsorted PBMCs. As age increased, observed TCR beta diversity per million T cells dropped in a roughly linear way, and a significant reduction was already evident by age 40.

The method was 5' RACE. Sequencing was carried out with an Illumina HiSeq 2500. A second about 7 to 12 cycle PCR used a sample-barcoded 5' primer and a J-beta primer mix. Each TCR beta cDNA molecule received a unique molecular identifier from a template-switch 5' adaptor carrying 12 random nucleotides. Each sample yielded at least 3 million CDR3-containing paired-end reads. All of the RNA was converted into first-strand cDNA using the Mint cDNA synthesis kit, with a TRBC-specific oligonucleotide serving as the primer. Following uracil-DNA glycosylase treatment, all cDNA underwent a first 18-cycle PCR with the universal primers M1SS and BC2_uni_R. Turning to the authors' computational methods: Each sample was normalized by randomly selecting 1 million high-quality reads, each carrying a distinct molecular identifier. Instead of being binned into consensus sequences, reads that shared molecular identifiers were thrown out. MiTCR, run with a Q25 quality threshold and the strictest error-elimination algorithm, handled CDR3 identification, clonotype clustering and error correction. Lower-bound total TCR beta diversity was estimated with a nonparametric unseen species model using Euler transformation. Starting from the raw public reads, TCRdb applied fastp trimming at Q25, assembled clones with MiXCR and retained in-frame beta chains. Every CDR3 protein is listed once, alongside the most common genes and DNA of its rows. The V and J calls were not made by the authors but by TCRdb's processing. This sample is represented by about 900,000 distinct CDR3 sequences; approximately 67% of them were singletons. The leading ten clones occupy 28% of the sample.

The cysteine opens and the phenylalanine closes a CDR3 of 14 amino acids. The read is trimmed to its CDR3 DNA, 42 bases read in frame from base 1. CDR1 and CDR2, looked up from the germline V gene (reference sequence), are DFQATT and SNEGSKA. The junction shows trimming of 5 bases on V and 0 bases on J, plus 11 bases between the germline ends. Note on this clonotype: Its cognate antigen has yet to be identified. Base qualities are not provided; no much larger clone lies one nucleotide away.

Donors were a few dozen systemically healthy Caucasian individuals from Russia aged roughly 6 to 90 years. Around 9.8 milliliters of peripheral blood were collected from each donor into EDTA-treated Vacutainer tubes. Ficoll-Paque density-gradient centrifugation was used to isolate PBMCs, with at least 6.5 million per sample. Total RNA was extracted from PBMCs with Trizol reagent, with at least 5 micrograms obtained per sample. For every donor, an aliquot of PBMCs went through flow cytometry to measure the percentages of naive CD45RAhigh/CD27high T cells. The rearrangement combines TRBV20-1 with TRBJ1-5; too little of a D gene remains to name it. This TCR was recovered from a man younger than 40 in good health. The sequencing sample was made of blood. The CDR3 region: CSARPAISNQPQHF. The nucleotides are TGCAGTGCTCGCCCGGCAATTAGCAATCAGCCCCAGCATTTT.